This T cell receptor beta chain was identified during a study of PD-1 blockade in mismatch repair-deficient tumors. General study findings and limits: After pembrolizumab, tumor-resident clones rose rapidly, then generally contracted before radiologic responses.

Details on this clone: Its target is unknown.

All patients were mismatch repair deficient, assessed by either PCR or immunohistochemistry. TCR sequencing covered a few patients who responded to pembrolizumab. Here immunoSEQ multiplex PCR was the method, and the copy in TCRdb shows in-frame clones only, minus some. This sample has about 22,000 clones, with approximately 85% found just once. The sequencing used peripheral blood, collected 2 weeks after starting pembrolizumab. The clonotype originates from an adult with mismatch repair-deficient cancer.

The CDR3 reads CASDRKSQETQYF. The CDR3 bases are TGTGCCAGCGACAGGAAAAGCCAAGAGACCCAGTACTTC. The genes are TRBV2 and TRBJ2-5, with D possibly matching TRBD1 (6 bases). Per the germline V gene, CDR1 is SNHLY and CDR2 is FYNNEI. The CDR3 covers 13 residues. V dropped 8 bases and J dropped 1 base, with 11 bases sitting between them.